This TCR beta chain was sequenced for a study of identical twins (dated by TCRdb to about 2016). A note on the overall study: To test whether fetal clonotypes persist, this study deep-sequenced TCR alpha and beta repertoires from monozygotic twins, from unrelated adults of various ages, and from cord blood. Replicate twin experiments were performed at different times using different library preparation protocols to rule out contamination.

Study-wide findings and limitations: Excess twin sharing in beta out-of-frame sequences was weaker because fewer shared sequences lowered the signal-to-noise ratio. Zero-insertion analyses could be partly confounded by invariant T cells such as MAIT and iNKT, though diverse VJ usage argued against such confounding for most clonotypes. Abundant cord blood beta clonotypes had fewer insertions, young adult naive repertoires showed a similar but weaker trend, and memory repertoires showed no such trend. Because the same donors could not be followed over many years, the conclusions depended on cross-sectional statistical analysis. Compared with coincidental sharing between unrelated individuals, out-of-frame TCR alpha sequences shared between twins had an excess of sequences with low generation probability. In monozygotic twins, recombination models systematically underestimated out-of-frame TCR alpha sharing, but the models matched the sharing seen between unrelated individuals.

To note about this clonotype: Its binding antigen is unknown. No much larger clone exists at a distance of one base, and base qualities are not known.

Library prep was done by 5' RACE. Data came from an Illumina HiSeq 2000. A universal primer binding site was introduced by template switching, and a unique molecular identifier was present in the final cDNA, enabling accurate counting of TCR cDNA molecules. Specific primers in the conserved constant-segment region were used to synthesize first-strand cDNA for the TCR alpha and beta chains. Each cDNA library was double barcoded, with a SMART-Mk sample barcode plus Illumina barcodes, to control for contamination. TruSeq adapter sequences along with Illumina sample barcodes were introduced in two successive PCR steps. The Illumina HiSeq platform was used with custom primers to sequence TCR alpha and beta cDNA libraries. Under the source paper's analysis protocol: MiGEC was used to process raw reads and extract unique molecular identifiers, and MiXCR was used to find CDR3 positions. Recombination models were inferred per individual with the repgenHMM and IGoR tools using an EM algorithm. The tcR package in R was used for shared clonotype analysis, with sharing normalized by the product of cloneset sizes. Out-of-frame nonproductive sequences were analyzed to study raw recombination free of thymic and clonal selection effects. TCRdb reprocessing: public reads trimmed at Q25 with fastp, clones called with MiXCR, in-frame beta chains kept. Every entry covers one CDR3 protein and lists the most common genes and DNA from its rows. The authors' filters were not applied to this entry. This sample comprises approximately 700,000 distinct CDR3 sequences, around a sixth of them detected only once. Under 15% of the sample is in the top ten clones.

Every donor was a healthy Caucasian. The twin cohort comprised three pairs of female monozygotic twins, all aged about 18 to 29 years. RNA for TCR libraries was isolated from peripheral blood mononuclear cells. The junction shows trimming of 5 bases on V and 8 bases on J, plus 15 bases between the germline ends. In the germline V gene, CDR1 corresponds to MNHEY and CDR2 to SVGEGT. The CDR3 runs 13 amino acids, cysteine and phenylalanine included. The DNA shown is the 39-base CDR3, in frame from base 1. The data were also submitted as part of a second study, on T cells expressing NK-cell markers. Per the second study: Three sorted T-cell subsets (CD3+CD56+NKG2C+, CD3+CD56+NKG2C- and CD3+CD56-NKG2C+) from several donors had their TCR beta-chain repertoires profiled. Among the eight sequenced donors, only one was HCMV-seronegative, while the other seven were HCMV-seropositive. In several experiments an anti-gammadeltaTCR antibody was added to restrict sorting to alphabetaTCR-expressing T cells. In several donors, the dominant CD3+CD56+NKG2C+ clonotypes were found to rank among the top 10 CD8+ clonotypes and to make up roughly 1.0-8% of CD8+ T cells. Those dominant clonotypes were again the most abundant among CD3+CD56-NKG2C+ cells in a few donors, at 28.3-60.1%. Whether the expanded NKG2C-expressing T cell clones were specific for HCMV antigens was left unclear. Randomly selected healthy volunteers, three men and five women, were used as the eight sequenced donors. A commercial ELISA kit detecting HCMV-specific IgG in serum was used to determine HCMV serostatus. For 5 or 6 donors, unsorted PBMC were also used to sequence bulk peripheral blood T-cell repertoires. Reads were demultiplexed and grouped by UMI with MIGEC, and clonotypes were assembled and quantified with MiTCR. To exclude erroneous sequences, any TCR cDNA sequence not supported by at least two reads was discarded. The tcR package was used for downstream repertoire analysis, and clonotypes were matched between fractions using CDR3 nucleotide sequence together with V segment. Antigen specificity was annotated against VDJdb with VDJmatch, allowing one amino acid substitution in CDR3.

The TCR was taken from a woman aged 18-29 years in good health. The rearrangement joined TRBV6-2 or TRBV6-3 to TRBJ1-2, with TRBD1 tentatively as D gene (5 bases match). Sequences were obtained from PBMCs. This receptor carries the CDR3 CASSLRTPGGYTF. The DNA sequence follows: TGTGCCAGCAGTCTCCGGACACCGGGAGGCTACACCTTC.